The 21 T cell receptor beta chains presented below share a single source sample, sequenced in a study of Ad26.COV2.S vaccination and SARS-CoV-2 variants. Described treatment: 19 received Ad26.COV2.S at low or high dose, single or two shots; about 5 received placebo; per-sample allocation not given. Specimen acquisition occurred on day 63 following the initial vaccine or placebo injection. The data were produced by immunoSEQ multiplex PCR, yet TCRdb's version contains in-frame clones alone and is incomplete. The sample lists more than 350,000 clones, roughly 90% occurring once. The sequencing used peripheral blood, collected in a trial of Ad26.COV2.S vaccine versus placebo. Source of these receptors: a person aged 18-65 years who received the Ad26.COV2.S COVID-19 vaccine or a placebo.

The chain joins TRBV10-3 to TRBJ2-5, with TRBD2 matching 9 bases. The V gene's germline CDR1 is ENHRY and CDR2 SYGVKD. This CDR3 spans 17 amino acids. V trimming: 0 bases; J trimming: 0 bases; junction bases outside the gene matches: 5. CDR3 nucleotides: TGTGCCATCAGTGAGTCGCCCCGACTAGCGGACCAAGAGACCCAGTACTTC. Translation: CAISESPRLADQETQYF.

A note on this clone: The same CDR3 can be traced to other DNA sequences in this sample. The chain couples TRBV12-3 or TRBV12-4 to TRBJ1-5; D is uncertain. V was trimmed by 3 bases and J by 5 bases, leaving 5 bases between them. CDR3 length equals 12 residues. Here the CDR3 DNA reads TGTGCCAGCAGTTTCGGGGATCAGCCCCAGCATTTT. Translated, it gives CASSFGDQPQHF.

The chain carries TRBV6-5 and TRBJ2-1; 10 bases align to TRBD2. J was trimmed by 7 bases and V by 6 bases; bases with no gene match: 9. Looked up from germline, CDR1 is MNHEY and CDR2 is SVGAGI. The CDR3 runs to 15 residues. This CDR3 is CASRRLAGVLNEQFF. For the CDR3, the DNA is TGTGCCAGCAGGCGTCTAGCGGGAGTTCTAAATGAGCAGTTCTTC.

The rearrangement joins TRBV2 to TRBJ2-5; a possible D gene is TRBD1 (5 bases). V shed 5 bases and J shed 0 bases, with 10 bases lying between them. The CDR3 covers 14 residues. Germline CDR1 and CDR2: SNHLY and FYNNEI. The CDR3 DNA is TGTGCCAGCAGTCAGGGTAATAACCAAGAGACCCAGTACTTC. It encodes CASSQGNNQETQYF. The variable domain in full, with the rest retrieved from reference TRBV2 and TRBJ2-5, is EPEVTQTPSHQVTQMGQEVILRCVPISNHLYFYWYRQILGQKVEFLVSFYNNEISEKSEIFDDQFSVERPDGSNFTLKIRSTKLEDSAMYFCASSQGNNQETQYFGPGTRLLVL.

The chain has TRBV19 and TRBJ1-1, with a possible D match to TRBD1 (5 bases). Trimming took 4 bases from V and 1 from J, leaving 10 bases between them. The germline V gene encodes CDR1 LNHDA and CDR2 SQIVND (reference sequence). The length of the CDR3 is 14 residues. The CDR3 is CASSRGIGNTEAFF. The DNA for the CDR3 is TGTGCCAGTAGTAGGGGGATTGGGAACACTGAAGCTTTCTTT.

With respect to this clone: Within the sample, other DNA sequences also encode this same CDR3. The chain joins TRBV7-2 to TRBJ2-7; maybe TRBD1 (5 bases). Trimming removed 3 bases at V and 3 bases at J, with 9 bases between. Germline CDR1 and CDR2: SGHTA and FQGNSA. The CDR3 has 13 residues. The CDR3: CASSLSGNYEQYF. CDR3 nucleotides: TGTGCCAGCAGCTTGTCAGGGAACTACGAGCAGTACTTC. The full variable domain, rest sourced from reference TRBV7-2 and TRBJ2-7, is GAGVSQSPSNKVTEKGKDVELRCDPISGHTALYWYRQSLGQGLEFLIYFQGNSAPDKSGLPSDRFSAERTGGSVSTLTIQRTQQEDSAVYLCASSLSGNYEQYFGPGTRLTVT.

V usage is TRBV7-9 and J usage is TRBJ2-2; D ambiguous. Germline loops: CDR1 SEHNR, CDR2 FQNEAQ (reference sequence). CDR3 length: 12 residues. V gave up 1 base and J gave up 3 bases, with 0 bases separating them. CDR3 sequence reads: CASSLDTGELFF. As DNA, the CDR3 is TGTGCCAGCAGCTTAGACACCGGGGAGCTGTTTTTT.

CDR3 loop: CASSVETDPYEQYF. The CDR3 region has the DNA TGTGCCAGCAGTGTGGAGACAGACCCCTACGAGCAGTACTTC. The chain combines TRBV2 with TRBJ2-7; D may be TRBD1 (5 bases). V shed 4 bases and J shed 2 bases, with 12 bases lying between them. CDR3 length: 14 amino acids. Germline-derived CDR1 and CDR2 are SNHLY and FYNNEI.

The CDR3 reads CASSHGANTEAFF. The DNA for the CDR3 is TGTGCCAGCAGCCACGGGGCGAACACTGAAGCTTTCTTT. The genes are TRBV3-1 (or the pseudogene TRBV3-2) and TRBJ1-1, with a weak D call TRBD1 (5 bases). This CDR3 contains 13 residues. The V end lost 3 bases, the J end lost 1 base, and 6 bases lay between the germline ends. Germline-derived CDR1 and CDR2 are LGHDT and YNNKEL (reference sequence).

V is TRBV19 and J is TRBJ2-2, with D maybe TRBD2 (5 bases). V was trimmed by 6 bases and J by 4 bases, leaving 15 bases between them. Germline V gene sequence: CDR1 LNHDA, CDR2 SQIVND (reference sequence). The CDR3 has 15 residues. The CDR3 loop reads CASRRTLPSTGELFF. CDR3 DNA sequence: TGTGCCAGTAGACGGACTCTCCCGAGCACCGGGGAGCTGTTTTTT.

The chain couples TRBV4-1 to TRBJ2-2; weak D call: TRBD2 (5 bases). CDR1 and CDR2 (germline): MGHRA, YSYEKL. The CDR3 runs to 15 residues. Trimming pared 4 bases from V and 7 bases from J, leaving 16 bases between. The DNA of the CDR3 is TGCGCCAGCAGCCTCTCTGAGGGAGATCTCGGGGAGCTGTTTTTT. Translation: CASSLSEGDLGELFF.

The chain links TRBV24-1 to TRBJ2-1; the match to TRBD2 covers 8 bases. The germline V gene encodes CDR1 KGHDR and CDR2 SFDVKD. This CDR3 has 15 residues. Trimming took 4 bases from V and 2 from J; bases not matched to a gene: 3. The CDR3 spells CATSDPGLAYNEQFF. CDR3 nucleotide sequence: TGTGCCACCAGTGACCCGGGACTAGCCTACAATGAGCAGTTCTTC.

The chain combines TRBV9 with TRBJ2-1; D is ambiguous. In germline, CDR1 is SGDLS, CDR2 YYNGEE. The CDR3 loop spans 14 amino acids. V was cut by 4 bases and J by 5 bases, with 13 bases left in between. The CDR3 reads CASSPFQNDNEQFF. For the CDR3, the DNA is TGTGCCAGCAGCCCCTTCCAGAACGACAATGAGCAGTTCTTC.

The V and J genes are TRBV7-9 and TRBJ2-3, with 9 bases matching TRBD2. This CDR3 has 14 amino acids. Germline lookup yields CDR1 SEHNR and CDR2 FQNEAQ (reference sequence). V shed 2 bases, J shed 6 bases, and the junction held 3 bases outside the gene matches. CDR3 sequence: CASSLSAGGDTQYF. In DNA form, the CDR3 reads TGTGCCAGCAGCTTATCTGCGGGAGGGGATACGCAGTATTTT. The full variable domain, completed using reference TRBV7-9 and TRBJ2-3, is DTGVSQNPRHKITKRGQNVTFRCDPISEHNRLYWYRQTLGQGPEFLTYFQNEAQLEKSRLLSDRFSAERPKGSFSTLEIQRTEQGDSAMYLCASSLSAGGDTQYFGPGTRLTVL.

The genes are TRBV2 and TRBJ2-5, with a weak D call TRBD2 (5 bases). CDR3 size: 15 residues. The V gene's germline CDR1 is SNHLY and CDR2 FYNNEI. Trimming removed 4 bases from V and 2 bases from J, with 14 bases in between. The CDR3 coding sequence is TGTGCCAGCAGTGTTCGGGGAGCCGGTCAAGAGACCCAGTACTTC. This codes for CASSVRGAGQETQYF. The entire variable domain, with the rest obtained from reference TRBV2 and TRBJ2-5, is as follows: EPEVTQTPSHQVTQMGQEVILRCVPISNHLYFYWYRQILGQKVEFLVSFYNNEISEKSEIFDDQFSVERPDGSNFTLKIRSTKLEDSAMYFCASSVRGAGQETQYFGPGTRLLVL.

The CDR3 sequence is CASSQDPGTSPDTQYF. The CDR3 DNA sequence: TGCGCCAGCAGCCAGGATCCCGGGACTAGCCCAGATACGCAGTATTTT. The chain recombines TRBV4-3 with TRBJ2-3; 9 bases line up with TRBD2. CDR1 and CDR2 from the germline V gene are LGHNA and YSLEER. This CDR3 region has 16 residues. V lost 3 bases to trimming and J lost 4 bases; unmatched junction nucleotides: 8.

This clone is a singleton in its sample. This chain joins TRBV11-2 and TRBJ2-1, with 15 bases aligning to TRBD2. Germline CDR1 and CDR2: SGHAT and FQNNGV. Unmatched junction bases numbered 4, after V lost 1 base and J lost 9 bases. The CDR3 sequence is 16 residues long. For the CDR3, the DNA is TGTGCCAGCAGCTTAGGGACTAGCGGGAGGGCGGTTGAGCAGTTCTTC. Translated, it gives CASSLGTSGRAVEQFF.

This chain links TRBV4-1 with TRBJ2-7; D is perhaps TRBD2 (6 bases). The germline CDR1 and CDR2 sequences are MGHRA and YSYEKL. V was clipped by 1 base and J by 6 bases, with 16 bases between them. This CDR3 is 15 amino acids long. The CDR3 loop reads CASSQALARASEQYF. The CDR3 DNA sequence: TGCGCCAGCAGCCAAGCTCTAGCGAGAGCATCCGAGCAGTACTTC.

This rearrangement joins TRBV7-2 to TRBJ2-2; 7 bases align to TRBD2. The V segment lost 3 bases and the J segment 8 bases; nucleotides outside the gene matches: 9. There are 15 residues in the CDR3. In germline, CDR1 is SGHTA, CDR2 FQGNSA. DNA for the CDR3: TGTGCCAGCAGCTTGGGAGGGGCCAATCAAGGGGAGCTGTTTTTT. Protein product: CASSLGGANQGELFF.

Of note for this clone: The same CDR3 arises from other DNA sequences in this sample as well. This chain connects TRBV5-1 to TRBJ2-7; 8 positions agree with TRBD1. J lost 2 bases, V lost 5 bases, and 6 bases had no gene match. Germline V CDR1 and CDR2: SGHRS, YFSETQ. The CDR3 has 14 residues. CDR3: CASSTGTGAYEQYF. In DNA, the CDR3 is TGCGCCAGCAGTACCGGGACAGGTGCCTACGAGCAGTACTTC.

The V gene is TRBV7-9, the J gene TRBJ2-5, with 8 bases that match TRBD2. The CDR3 is 18 residues long. J lost 1 base, V lost 1 base, and 11 bases had no gene match. Looked up from germline, CDR1 is SEHNR and CDR2 is FQNEAQ (reference sequence). The CDR3 DNA reads TGTGCCAGCAGCTTAGTGATTAGCGGGAACGATCTCCAAGAGACCCAGTACTTC. Translated, it gives CASSLVISGNDLQETQYF.